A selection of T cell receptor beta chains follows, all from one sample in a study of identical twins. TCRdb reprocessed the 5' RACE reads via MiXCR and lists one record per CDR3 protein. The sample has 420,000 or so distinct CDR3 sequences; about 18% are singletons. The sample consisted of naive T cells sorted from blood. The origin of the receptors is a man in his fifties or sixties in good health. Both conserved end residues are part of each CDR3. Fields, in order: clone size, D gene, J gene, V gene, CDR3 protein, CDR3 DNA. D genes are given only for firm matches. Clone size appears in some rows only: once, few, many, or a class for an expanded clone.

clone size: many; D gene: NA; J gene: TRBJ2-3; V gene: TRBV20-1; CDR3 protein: CSARNAGTDTQYF; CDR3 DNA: TGCAGTGCTAGAAATGCCGGCACAGATACGCAGTATTTT
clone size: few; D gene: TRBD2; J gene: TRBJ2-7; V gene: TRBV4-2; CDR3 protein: CASSQVVGLGRSYEQYF; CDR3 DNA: TGTGCCAGCAGCCAAGTTGTGGGACTAGGCCGCTCCTACGAGCAGTACTTC
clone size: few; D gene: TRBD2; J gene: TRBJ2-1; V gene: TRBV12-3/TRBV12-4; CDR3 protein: CASSRTSGLAGGSYNEQFF; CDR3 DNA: TGTGCCAGCAGCAGAACATCGGGACTAGCGGGAGGGTCCTACAATGAGCAGTTCTTC
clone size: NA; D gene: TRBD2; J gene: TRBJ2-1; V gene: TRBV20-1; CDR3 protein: CSARDLGGSEQFF; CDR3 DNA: TGCAGTGCTAGAGATCTCGGGGGGAGTGAGCAGTTCTTC
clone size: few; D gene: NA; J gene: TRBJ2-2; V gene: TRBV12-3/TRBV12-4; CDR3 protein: CASSLRGGGELFF; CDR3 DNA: TGTGCCAGCAGTTTAAGGGGAGGCGGGGAGCTGTTTTTT
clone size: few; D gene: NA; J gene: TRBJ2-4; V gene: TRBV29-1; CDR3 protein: CSALDQGHLNIQYF; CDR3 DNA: TGCAGCGCCTTGGACCAGGGACATCTAAACATTCAGTACTTC
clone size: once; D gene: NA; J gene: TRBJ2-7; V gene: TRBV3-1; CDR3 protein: CASSQAFGEYEQYF; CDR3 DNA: TGTGCCAGCAGCCAAGCCTTCGGGGAATACGAGCAGTACTTC
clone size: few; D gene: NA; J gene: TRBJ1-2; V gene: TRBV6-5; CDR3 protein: CASSYSAKGAMNGYTF; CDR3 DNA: TGTGCCAGCAGTTACTCGGCGAAAGGGGCTATGAATGGCTACACCTTC
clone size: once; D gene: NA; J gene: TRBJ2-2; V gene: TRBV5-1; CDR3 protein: CASSLAVGANTGELFF; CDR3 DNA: TGCGCCAGCAGCTTGGCGGTGGGGGCGAACACCGGGGAGCTGTTTTTT
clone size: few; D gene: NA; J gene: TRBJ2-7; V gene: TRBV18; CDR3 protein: CASSPPLARGLYEQYF; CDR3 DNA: TGTGCCAGCTCACCACCTTTGGCGCGGGGACTCTACGAGCAGTACTTC
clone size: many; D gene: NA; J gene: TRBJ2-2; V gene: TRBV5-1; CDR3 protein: CASSLYSDTLTGELFF; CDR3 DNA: TGCGCCAGCAGCCTCTACTCCGACACCCTCACCGGGGAGCTGTTTTTT
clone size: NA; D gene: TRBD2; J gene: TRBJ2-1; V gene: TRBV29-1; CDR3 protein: CSARAGPHNEQFF; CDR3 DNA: TGCAGCGCTCGAGCGGGGCCACACAATGAGCAGTTCTTC
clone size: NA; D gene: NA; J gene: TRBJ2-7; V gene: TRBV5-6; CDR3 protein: CASSSLYGGAYEQYF; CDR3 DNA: TGTGCCAGCAGCTCGCTTTACGGGGGTGCCTACGAGCAGTACTTC
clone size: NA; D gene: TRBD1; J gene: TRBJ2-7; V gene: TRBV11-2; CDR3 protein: CASSPTVGTGFFSYEQYF; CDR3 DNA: TGTGCCAGCAGCCCGACGGTCGGGACAGGGTTTTTCTCCTACGAGCAGTACTTC